What follows are 2 T cell receptor beta chains derived from one specimen sequenced in a study of T cells in Graves' hyperthyroidism and ophthalmopathy. Amplification yielded TCR beta CDR3 regions, with RNA transcripts as the source. The HTBI set primed first-round TCR CDR3 RT-PCR. Using its own MiXCR run on the multiplex PCR reads, TCRdb lists one record per CDR3 protein. The table lists some 180,000 distinct CDR3 sequences, about 17% of them singletons. Sequencing used blood. All receptors come from a woman between 45 and 65 years old with Graves' hyperthyroidism.

This clonotype was detected once. The chain joins TRBV7-2 to TRBJ2-2; tentative D call: TRBD1 (5 bases). This CDR3 is 14 amino acids long. V was trimmed by 3 bases and J by 3 bases, leaving 8 bases between them. Germline CDR1 SGHTA, CDR2 FQGNSA. CDR3 residues: CASSFSRDTGELFF. For the CDR3, the DNA is TGTGCCAGCAGCTTCAGCAGGGACACCGGGGAGCTGTTTTTT.

This clonotype was counted many times. The J gene is TRBJ2-7, the V gene TRBV15, with D perhaps matching TRBD1 or TRBD2 (7 bases each). V was shortened by 5 bases and J by 4 bases, with 12 bases between the two germline ends. Germline V CDR1 and CDR2: LNHNV, YYDKDF (reference sequence). The CDR3 is 13 residues long. The chain's CDR3 is CATSSQGGYEQYF. The CDR3 nucleotides read TGTGCCACCAGCTCCCAGGGGGGGTACGAGCAGTACTTC.